Below are 27 T cell receptor beta chains sequenced from a single sample in a study of blood T cell repertoires in COVID-19. Some clones are missing from TCRdb's copy, which holds only in-frame ones; the method was immunoSEQ multiplex PCR. The sample holds about 370,000 clones, 80% to 95% seen once. Input material: PBMCs or T cells enriched from blood (not recorded which). All receptors come from a middle-aged woman who had been exposed to COVID-19.

This clone was recorded once. V and J are TRBV29-1 and TRBJ1-1; maybe TRBD1 (5 bases). Germline V gives CDR1 SQVTM, CDR2 ANQGSEA. CDR3 size: 15 residues. The V gene lost 6 bases and the J gene lost 0 bases, with 17 bases spanning the gap. CDR3 bases: TGCAGCGTCCCGACCGCCGGGGGGATGAACACTGAAGCTTTCTTT. It translates to CSVPTAGGMNTEAFF.

The chain is built from TRBV13 and TRBJ1-3, with 9 bases fitting TRBD1. Germline loops: CDR1 PRHDT, CDR2 FYEKMQ (reference sequence). The CDR3 covers 17 residues. The V segment lost 6 bases and the J segment 0 bases; nucleotides outside the gene matches: 9. The CDR3 sequence: CASRGQGSGPSGNTIYF. In DNA form, the CDR3 reads TGTGCCAGCAGGGGACAGGGTTCGGGGCCCTCTGGAAACACCATATATTTT.

This clone occurred a few times. The CDR3 DNA is TGTGCCAGCAGCGAACTAGCGACCACCGGGGAGCTGTTTTTT. As protein: CASSELATTGELFF. The chain has TRBV7-3 and TRBJ2-2; 7 bases line up with TRBD2. The CDR3 sequence is 14 residues long. V shed 5 bases and J 4 bases; nucleotides not matched to a gene: 4. Germline loops: CDR1 SGHTA, CDR2 FQGTGA. Drawing the rest from reference TRBV7-3 and TRBJ2-2, the complete variable domain is GAGVSQTPSNKVTEKGKYVELRCDPISGHTALYWYRQSLGQGPEFLIYFQGTGAADDSGLPNDRFFAVRPEGSVSTLKIQRTERGDSAVYLCASSELATTGELFFGEGSRLTVL.

The genes are TRBV19 and TRBJ2-1; 9 nucleotides align to TRBD1. The CDR3 length is 15 residues. V dropped 5 bases and J dropped 2; count of bases not matched to a gene: 4. Germline V CDR1 and CDR2: LNHDA, SQIVND (reference sequence). The CDR3 nucleotides read TGTGCCAGTAGTGGACGACAGGGGGCCTACAATGAGCAGTTCTTC. Its protein is CASSGRQGAYNEQFF.

This clone was seen more than once but under ten times. The chain employs TRBV7-9 and TRBJ2-7; 9 bases agree with TRBD2. The length of the CDR3 is 15 residues. Per germline, CDR1 SEHNR and CDR2 FQNEAQ (reference sequence). V lost 5 bases and J lost 6; bases outside the gene matches: 11. CDR3 nucleotides: TGTGCCAGCAGCCCATCGGTAGCGGGAGTATCCGAGCAGTACTTC. Translation: CASSPSVAGVSEQYF.

The chain combines TRBV19 with TRBJ1-1; no reliable D call. This CDR3 is 13 amino acids long. Trimming removed 7 bases from V and 1 base from J, with 10 bases in between. Per germline, CDR1 LNHDA and CDR2 SQIVND (reference sequence). The chain's CDR3 is CASKRAKNTEAFF. The DNA of the CDR3 is TGTGCCAGTAAGAGGGCTAAGAACACTGAAGCTTTCTTT.

This clone came up once. The chain is built from TRBV9 and TRBJ2-3, with TRBD2 identical over 14 bases. Trimming took 4 bases from V and 6 from J; bases not matched to a gene: 7. Germline CDR1 reads SGDLS; CDR2 reads YYNGEE. The CDR3 runs 16 residues. The CDR3 here is CASSPRLAGGRDTQYF. The CDR3 DNA reads TGTGCCAGCAGCCCCAGACTAGCGGGGGGGAGGGATACGCAGTATTTT.

The V call is TRBV7-9, the J call TRBJ1-2; 11 bases align to TRBD1. CDR1 is SEHNR and CDR2 is FQNEAQ in the germline V gene (reference sequence). The V gene end was trimmed by 3 bases and the J gene end by 2 bases; junction bases not matched to a gene: 5. The CDR3 is 16 residues long. CDR3 sequence (DNA): TGTGCCAGCAGCTTTAGGACAGGGGGCGCGAACTATGGCTACACCTTC. Translating it yields CASSFRTGGANYGYTF. Drawing the rest from reference TRBV7-9 and TRBJ1-2, the complete variable domain is DTGVSQNPRHKITKRGQNVTFRCDPISEHNRLYWYRQTLGQGPEFLTYFQNEAQLEKSRLLSDRFSAERPKGSFSTLEIQRTEQGDSAMYLCASSFRTGGANYGYTFGSGTRLTVV.

This clone has only one observation. This chain links TRBV2 with TRBJ1-2; maybe TRBD1 (5 bases). Trimming took 7 bases from V and 8 from J, leaving 11 bases between them. The CDR3 spans 11 residues. Germline CDR1 reads SNHLY; CDR2 reads FYNNEI. CDR3 in DNA: TGTGCCAGCATGGGGCAAGGGGGCTACACCTTC. This sequence encodes CASMGQGGYTF.

V usage is TRBV2 and J usage is TRBJ2-1; 7 nucleotides agree with TRBD2. The CDR3 contains 15 residues. Germline CDR1 and CDR2: SNHLY and FYNNEI. V shed 3 bases, J shed 4 bases, and the junction held 6 bases outside the gene matches. The CDR3 sequence is CASSEGRGRYNEQFF. DNA for the CDR3: TGTGCCAGCAGTGAGGGGCGGGGGAGATACAATGAGCAGTTCTTC.

The V gene is TRBV5-4, the J gene TRBJ1-1, with 7 bases identical to TRBD1. J lost 0 bases, V lost 6 bases, and 5 bases had no gene match. Germline CDR1 SGHNT, CDR2 YYREEE (reference sequence). CDR3 size: 14 residues. The CDR3 spells CASKAGGMNTEAFF. The CDR3 DNA sequence: TGTGCCAGCAAGGCAGGGGGGATGAACACTGAAGCTTTCTTT.

The rearrangement uses TRBV5-1 and TRBJ2-1; TRBD1 matches at 9 bases. The V and J ends lost 3 bases and 4 bases, in that order; junction bases with no gene match: 5. The CDR3 consists of 15 residues. Per the germline V gene, CDR1 is SGHRS and CDR2 is YFSETQ. CDR3 in DNA: TGCGCCAGCAGCTACGGACAGGGGTATTACAATGAGCAGTTCTTC. Protein sequence: CASSYGQGYYNEQFF. Filled out from reference TRBV5-1 and TRBJ2-1, the complete variable domain reads KAGVTQTPRYLIKTRGQQVTLSCSPISGHRSVSWYQQTPGQGLQFLFEYFSETQRNKGNFPGRFSGRQFSNSRSEMNVSTLELGDSALYLCASSYGQGYYNEQFFGPGTRLTVL.

The chain has TRBV5-5 and TRBJ1-3, with D tentatively TRBD1 (6 bases). Germline V CDR1 and CDR2: SGHKS, YYEKEE (reference sequence). V was clipped by 4 bases and J by 0 bases, with 17 bases between them. The CDR3 runs 17 residues. The CDR3 protein is CASSPGGGLSSGNTIYF. As DNA, the CDR3 is TGTGCCAGCAGCCCGGGGGGCGGACTTAGCTCTGGAAACACCATATATTTT.

This clone was recorded once. V and J are TRBV27 and TRBJ1-2; 9 nucleotides match TRBD1. Trimming at V came to 5 bases and at J to 7 bases, leaving 17 bases not matched to a gene. The CDR3 is 17 amino acids. Germline lookup yields CDR1 MNHEY and CDR2 SMNVEV (reference sequence). CDR3 DNA sequence: TGTGCCAGCAGTCTATATGCCCGGGAAACAGGGGGCGGTGGCTACACCTTC. Its translation: CASSLYARETGGGGYTF.

The V gene is TRBV10-3, the J gene TRBJ1-2, with unresolved D. The V and J ends lost 0 bases and 5 bases respectively, with 7 bases between them. This CDR3 has 13 amino acids. Germline assignment: CDR1 ENHRY and CDR2 SYGVKD. CDR3 amino acids: CAISESQPYGYTF. The CDR3 DNA reads as TGTGCCATCAGTGAGTCACAGCCGTATGGCTACACCTTC.

The chain couples TRBV12-3 or TRBV12-4 to TRBJ1-2; maybe TRBD1 (5 bases). CDR3 size: 13 residues. V was shortened by 6 bases and J by 5 bases, with 13 bases between the two germline ends. The CDR3 sequence: CASSPDSQYGYTF. CDR3 in DNA: TGTGCCAGCAGCCCTGACAGCCAGTATGGCTACACCTTC.

In the case of this clone: This same CDR3 is encoded by further DNA sequences in the sample. V and J are TRBV5-1 and TRBJ1-5; D gene unclear. The CDR3 contains 15 residues. Germline CDR1 and CDR2: SGHRS and YFSETQ. The ends were cut back, 0 bases at V and 0 bases at J, with 7 bases in the middle. The CDR3 spells CASSLAGNSNQPQHF. The CDR3 nucleotides read TGCGCCAGCAGCTTGGCAGGTAATAGCAATCAGCCCCAGCATTTT.

The chain combines TRBV2 with TRBJ1-3; tentative D call: TRBD1 (6 bases). The V gene lost 5 bases and the J gene lost 1 base, with 9 bases spanning the gap. The CDR3 spans 14 residues. CDR1 is SNHLY, CDR2 FYNNEI, per germline. In nucleotides, the CDR3 is TGTGCCAGCAGTCGGGACATTTCTGGAAACACCATATATTTT. Translation gives CASSRDISGNTIYF.

The chain recombines TRBV2 with TRBJ1-3; possibly TRBD1 for D (6 bases). Between the trimmed V and J ends, which lost 5 bases and 4 bases, there was a span of 9 bases. The CDR3 runs 13 residues. Germline V CDR1 and CDR2: SNHLY, FYNNEI. The CDR3 DNA is TGTGCCAGCAGTCCAGGGGAAGGAAACACCATATATTTT. Residues: CASSPGEGNTIYF. Using reference TRBV2 and TRBJ1-3 for the parts outside the CDR3, the full variable domain is EPEVTQTPSHQVTQMGQEVILRCVPISNHLYFYWYRQILGQKVEFLVSFYNNEISEKSEIFDDQFSVERPDGSNFTLKIRSTKLEDSAMYFCASSPGEGNTIYFGEGSWLTVV.

CDR3 amino acids: CASSALAISYEQYF. For the CDR3, the DNA is TGTGCCAGCAGCGCACTAGCGATCTCCTACGAGCAGTACTTC. This chain links TRBV11-1 with TRBJ2-7, with 7 positions matching TRBD2. Germline values: CDR1 SGHAT, CDR2 FQDESV (reference sequence). Germline trimming cut 5 bases from V and 0 bases from J; bases unmatched to any gene: 4. The CDR3 loop spans 14 amino acids.

The chain has TRBV7-2 and TRBJ1-1; TRBD1 matches at 7 bases. The CDR3 is made up of 16 amino acids. CDR1 SGHTA and CDR2 FQGNSA come from the germline V gene. V dropped 1 base and J dropped 2; count of bases not matched to a gene: 7. The DNA of the CDR3 is TGTGCCAGCAGCTTAGACAGGGGTGTGAGTAACACTGAAGCTTTCTTT. The encoded protein is CASSLDRGVSNTEAFF.

This chain joins TRBV5-1 and TRBJ2-3, with TRBD2 matching over 12 bases. Trimming at V came to 0 bases and at J to 7 bases, leaving 9 bases not matched to a gene. The CDR3 is 17 amino acids. Per germline, CDR1 SGHRS and CDR2 YFSETQ. The DNA of the CDR3 is TGCGCCAGCAGCTTGGATCCTAGCGGGGGGGCCCTTAATACGCAGTATTTT. Encoded protein: CASSLDPSGGALNTQYF.

The gene calls are TRBV9 and TRBJ2-1, with 10 bases fitting TRBD2. CDR3 length: 16 amino acids. Trimming cost V 4 bases and J 1 base; bases outside gene matches: 5. Germline CDR1 SGDLS, CDR2 YYNGEE. The CDR3 DNA sequence: TGTGCCAGCAGCTCCTCTAGCGGGGGTTCCTACAATGAGCAGTTCTTC. Translated: CASSSSSGGSYNEQFF.

The DNA of the CDR3 is TGTGCCACCAGTGACCCAGGCCTCTCTGGGGCCAACGTCCTGACTTTC. It yields the protein CATSDPGLSGANVLTF. The genes are TRBV24-1 and TRBJ2-6; D not resolved. CDR1 KGHDR and CDR2 SFDVKD come from the germline V gene. Trimming cost V 4 bases and J 0 bases, with 9 bases left between them. The CDR3 consists of 16 residues.

The genes are TRBV5-4 and TRBJ1-1; TRBD1 agrees at 9 bases. V lost 0 bases, J lost 5 bases, and 5 bases stayed unmatched. CDR3 length equals 15 residues. Looked up from germline, CDR1 is SGHNT and CDR2 is YYREEE (reference sequence). CDR3 loop: CASSLADRGGTEAFF. The DNA of the CDR3 is TGTGCCAGCAGCTTGGCCGACAGGGGGGGGACTGAAGCTTTCTTT.

This chain uses TRBV27 with TRBJ2-7; 10 nucleotides agree with TRBD1. V lost 6 bases to trimming and J lost 2 bases; unmatched junction nucleotides: 7. Per germline, CDR1 MNHEY and CDR2 SMNVEV (reference sequence). This CDR3 is 15 amino acids long. The CDR3 nucleotides are TGTGCCAGCAGCTCAGACAGGGGGCATACCTACGAGCAGTACTTC. Its translation is CASSSDRGHTYEQYF.

This chain joins TRBV12-5 and TRBJ2-7; 8 bases are shared with TRBD2. Germline V CDR1 and CDR2: LGHNT, FRNRAP. The CDR3 totals 15 residues. V shed 8 bases and J 7 bases; nucleotides not matched to a gene: 16. DNA of the CDR3: TGTGCTAGTTCGCCGACCTCGCGGGGGGTTGGTGAGCAGTACTTC. It translates to CASSPTSRGVGEQYF. Using reference TRBV12-5 and TRBJ2-7 for the parts outside the CDR3, the full variable domain is DARVTQTPRHKVTEMGQEVTMRCQPILGHNTVFWYRQTMMQGLELLAYFRNRAPLDDSGMPKDRFSAEMPDATLATLKIQPSEPRDSAVYFCASSPTSRGVGEQYFGPGTRLTVT.